This T cell receptor (beta chain) derives from a study of blood T cell repertoires in COVID-19. Only in-frame clones appear in the TCRdb table, and some are missing; sequencing was by immunoSEQ multiplex PCR. The sample consists of about 140,000 clones, around 81% of them appearing once. The receptor's source is a human donor in a cohort sampled during active COVID-19. Sequencing used peripheral blood.

The CDR3, as DNA: TGTGCCAGCAGTCCGTACCAAGAGACCCAGTACTTC. As protein: CASSPYQETQYF. The V call is TRBV27, the J call TRBJ2-5, with D hard to call. Looked up from germline, CDR1 is MNHEY and CDR2 is SMNVEV (reference sequence). V was trimmed by 5 bases and J by 0 bases, leaving 4 bases between them. This CDR3 comprises 12 residues.